The 9 T cell receptor beta chains below were found in one sample sequenced in a study of T cell responses to AZD1222 COVID-19 vaccine. Only in-frame clones appear in the TCRdb table, and some are missing; sequencing was by immunoSEQ multiplex PCR. This table has some 90,000 clones, nearly 90% appearing once. Here the sequenced sample was peripheral blood, taken on day 0 of AZD1222 vaccination. The receptors originated from an adult in good health.

The rearrangement links TRBV5-5 to TRBJ1-4, with D tentatively TRBD1 (5 bases). Germline V gene lookup returns CDR1 SGHKS and CDR2 YYEKEE (reference sequence). V was clipped by 4 bases and J by 0 bases, with 10 bases between them. This CDR3 region has 15 residues. This CDR3 is CASSPGTSTNEKLFF. DNA of the CDR3: TGTGCCAGCAGCCCCGGGACCTCAACTAATGAAAAACTGTTTTTT.

The chain has TRBV6-5 and TRBJ2-5, with TRBD1 identical over 9 bases. This CDR3 is 13 amino acids long. The J segment lost 4 bases and the V segment lost 6 bases, leaving 3 bases of the junction unmatched. Germline V gives CDR1 MNHEY, CDR2 SVGAGI. The chain's CDR3 is CASRGTGSETQYF. CDR3 coding DNA: TGTGCCAGCAGAGGGACAGGGTCAGAGACCCAGTACTTC.

This clone was seen just once. As DNA, the CDR3 is TGTGCCAGCAGCCCGGACAGGGAGGTACGCGAGCAGTACTTC. The encoded protein is CASSPDREVREQYF. The V gene is TRBV7-3, the J gene TRBJ2-7; 8 positions match TRBD1. This CDR3 region has 14 residues. Trimming took 5 bases from V and 6 from J; bases not matched to a gene: 9. CDR1 and CDR2 from the germline V gene are SGHTA and FQGTGA. The entire variable domain, with the rest obtained from reference TRBV7-3 and TRBJ2-7, is as follows: GAGVSQTPSNKVTEKGKYVELRCDPISGHTALYWYRQSLGQGPEFLIYFQGTGAADDSGLPNDRFFAVRPEGSVSTLKIQRTERGDSAVYLCASSPDREVREQYFGPGTRLTVT.

About this clone: Other DNA sequences in this sample translate to the same CDR3. The V call is TRBV5-1, the J call TRBJ2-7; perhaps D is TRBD1 or TRBD2 (5 bases each). From germline, CDR1 is SGHRS and CDR2 YFSETQ. The CDR3 spans 12 residues. V was shortened by 0 bases and J by 4 bases, with 5 bases between the two germline ends. The DNA of the CDR3 is TGCGCCAGCAGCTTGGGGGGGTACGAGCAGTACTTC. Translation gives CASSLGGYEQYF. Complete variable domain (other parts from reference TRBV5-1 and TRBJ2-7): KAGVTQTPRYLIKTRGQQVTLSCSPISGHRSVSWYQQTPGQGLQFLFEYFSETQRNKGNFPGRFSGRQFSNSRSEMNVSTLELGDSALYLCASSLGGYEQYFGPGTRLTVT.

The V and J genes are TRBV7-9 and TRBJ2-5; 8 bases are a match to TRBD2. Per germline, CDR1 SEHNR and CDR2 FQNEAQ (reference sequence). CDR3 length equals 15 residues. V shed 5 bases, J shed 4 bases, and the junction held 9 bases outside the gene matches. The CDR3 nucleotides are TGTGCCAGCAGCACCCCAGGACTAGCTGTAGAGACCCAGTACTTC. This gives the protein CASSTPGLAVETQYF.

The V and J genes are TRBV7-2 and TRBJ1-6; D gene ambiguous. Germline V gene sequence: CDR1 SGHTA, CDR2 FQGNSA. Trimming took 3 bases from V and 6 from J, leaving 6 bases between them. The CDR3 covers 13 residues. As DNA, the CDR3 is TGTGCCAGCAGCTTCTCAGTTAATTCACCCCTCCACTTT. It translates to CASSFSVNSPLHF.

The chain recombines TRBV7-9 with TRBJ2-1, with D unclear. CDR1 is SEHNR and CDR2 is FQNEAQ in the germline V gene (reference sequence). The CDR3 contains 12 residues. The V and J ends lost 3 bases and 9 bases respectively, with 9 bases between them. This chain's CDR3 is CASSLGLGEQFF. CDR3 DNA sequence: TGTGCCAGCAGCTTGGGTTTGGGTGAGCAGTTCTTC.

The chain links TRBV2 to TRBJ2-2; D might be TRBD1 (6 bases). This CDR3 has 16 residues. V was cut by 4 bases and J by 0 bases, with 12 bases left in between. Germline V gene sequence: CDR1 SNHLY, CDR2 FYNNEI. CDR3 bases: TGTGCCAGCAGTGCGCTGGGGGCCGCGAACACCGGGGAGCTGTTTTTT. As protein: CASSALGAANTGELFF.

Only a few counts were recorded for this clone. This chain connects TRBV7-6 to TRBJ2-3; D might be TRBD2 (5 bases). The CDR3 runs to 12 residues. CDR1 and CDR2 (germline): SGHVS, FNYEAQ. Trimming left V 2 bases short and J 5 bases short, with 5 bases between. The CDR3 loop is CASSLREDTQYF. Here the CDR3 DNA reads TGTGCCAGCAGCTTACGGGAAGATACGCAGTATTTT.